This entry lists 12 T cell receptor beta chains sequenced from one sample in a study of cytomegalovirus exposure and HLA in healthy donors. Clones were sequenced by immunoSEQ multiplex PCR, and TCRdb holds only the in-frame ones, with some missing. The sample lists some 43,000 clones, 80% to 95% seen once, with 5.6% in the top ten. Sequenced: PBMCs. These receptors originate from a young man in good health and CMV-seronegative.

J is TRBJ2-5 and V is TRBV5-1; D is perhaps TRBD1 (7 bases). V dropped 4 bases and J dropped 5 bases, with 36 bases sitting between them. The CDR3 extends over 21 amino acids. Germline assignment: CDR1 SGHRS and CDR2 YFSETQ. The CDR3 nucleotides read TGCGCCAGCAGCGTAAGGACCGGGACAGTGGGGAGGCTAGCTCCAGGGGAGACCCAGTACTTC. Protein sequence: CASSVRTGTVGRLAPGETQYF. The full variable domain, its missing parts supplied by reference TRBV5-1 and TRBJ2-5, is KAGVTQTPRYLIKTRGQQVTLSCSPISGHRSVSWYQQTPGQGLQFLFEYFSETQRNKGNFPGRFSGRQFSNSRSEMNVSTLELGDSALYLCASSVRTGTVGRLAPGETQYFGPGTRLLVL.

The rearrangement uses TRBV6-4 and TRBJ2-1; tentative D call: TRBD2 (5 bases). The germline V and J ends were trimmed by 8 bases and 4 bases, with 12 bases remaining between them. The CDR3 covers 13 residues. Germline V gene data show CDR1 as MRHNA and CDR2 as SNTAGT. CDR3 bases: TGTGCCAGCCGCCTAGCCGAATACAATGAGCAGTTCTTC. It is translated as CASRLAEYNEQFF.

The chain combines TRBV9 with TRBJ2-1; TRBD2 agrees at 14 bases. The CDR3 spans 18 residues. Germline lookup yields CDR1 SGDLS and CDR2 YYNGEE. V shed 4 bases, J shed 1 base, and the junction held 7 bases outside the gene matches. CDR3 residues: CASSSGLAGARSYNEQFF. CDR3 coding DNA: TGTGCCAGCAGCTCGGGACTAGCGGGGGCGAGATCCTACAATGAGCAGTTCTTC.

The CDR3 coding sequence is TGTGCCAGCAGCTTAGCGGGAGAAGGGCAAGAGACCCAGTACTTC. Its protein is CASSLAGEGQETQYF. The J gene is TRBJ2-5, the V gene TRBV11-3, with D perhaps matching TRBD2 (6 bases). The CDR3 extends over 15 amino acids. V dropped 1 base and J dropped 2 bases, with 11 bases sitting between them. CDR1 and CDR2 (germline): SGHNT, YENEEA.

This clone has just one count. The chain recombines TRBV27 with TRBJ2-5; 14 bases line up with TRBD2. The CDR3 runs 16 residues. V trimming: 5 bases; J trimming: 3 bases; junction bases outside the gene matches: 5. Germline V gene lookup returns CDR1 MNHEY and CDR2 SMNVEV (reference sequence). CDR3 DNA: TGTGCCAGCAGTCCTCGACTAGCGGGGGGGAAAGAGACCCAGTACTTC. This sequence encodes CASSPRLAGGKETQYF.

The V call is TRBV7-9, the J call TRBJ2-3; 8 bases line up with TRBD1. This CDR3 is 15 amino acids long. Losses at the gene ends were 5 bases for V and 2 bases for J; bases not matched to a gene: 6. Germline lookup yields CDR1 SEHNR and CDR2 FQNEAQ (reference sequence). The CDR3 protein is CASSPGQGYTDTQYF. The CDR3, as DNA: TGTGCCAGCAGCCCCGGACAGGGTTACACAGATACGCAGTATTTT.

This chain uses TRBV7-6 with TRBJ2-3; a possible D gene is TRBD1 (6 bases). V lost 3 bases, J lost 4 bases, and 8 bases lay in between. Germline-derived CDR1 and CDR2 are SGHVS and FNYEAQ. This CDR3 has 13 amino acids. The DNA of the CDR3 is TGTGCCAGCAGCTTCAACAGGGCAGATACGCAGTATTTT. Amino acids: CASSFNRADTQYF.

This chain links TRBV19 with TRBJ1-3; 9 bases align to TRBD1. Looked up from germline, CDR1 is LNHDA and CDR2 is SQIVND (reference sequence). This CDR3 has 14 amino acids. V was pared by 5 bases and J by 8 bases, with 7 bases of the junction left unmatched. The CDR3 protein is CASSPDRGSDTIYF. The CDR3 region has the DNA TGTGCCAGTAGTCCGGACAGGGGAAGTGACACCATATATTTT.

This chain links TRBV28 with TRBJ1-2, with a weak D call TRBD1 (5 bases). Germline V gene sequence: CDR1 MDHEN, CDR2 SYDVKM. V was trimmed by 0 bases and J by 5 bases, leaving 7 bases between them. This CDR3 region has 13 residues. In DNA form, the CDR3 reads TGTGCCAGCAGTTTATGGGGGCAATATGGCTACACCTTC. Residues: CASSLWGQYGYTF.

The CDR3, as DNA: TGCGCCAGCAGCCAAGTGGCCCAGGGGGTAAATGAGCAGTTCTTC. It is translated as CASSQVAQGVNEQFF. The V call is TRBV4-1, the J call TRBJ2-1; 7 positions match TRBD1. Germline-derived CDR1 and CDR2 are MGHRA and YSYEKL. V dropped 1 base and J dropped 7; count of bases not matched to a gene: 7. The CDR3 contains 15 residues.

The genes are TRBV5-4 and TRBJ2-7; 10 nucleotides match TRBD1. Germline trimming cut 2 bases from V and 3 bases from J; bases unmatched to any gene: 8. The germline CDR1 and CDR2 sequences are SGHNT and YYREEE (reference sequence). The CDR3 spans 16 residues. The CDR3 region is CASSFRTGGGNYEQYF. CDR3 nucleotides: TGTGCCAGCAGCTTCAGGACAGGGGGGGGAAACTACGAGCAGTACTTC. Drawing the rest from reference TRBV5-4 and TRBJ2-7, the complete variable domain is ETGVTQSPTHLIKTRGQQVTLRCSSQSGHNTVSWYQQALGQGPQFIFQYYREEENGRGNFPPRFSGLQFPNYSSELNVNALELDDSALYLCASSFRTGGGNYEQYFGPGTRLTVT.

The chain links TRBV7-5 to TRBJ2-7; the table names TRBD2, a call not compared with the DNA. TRBV7-5 is tagged as a pseudogene. This CDR3 contains 19 residues. Written as DNA, the CDR3 is TGTGCCAGAAGCCCGCCCGGGTGGCGGGAGCTAATATTAGGGTACGAGCAGTACTTC. This translates into CARSPPGWRELILGYEQYF.